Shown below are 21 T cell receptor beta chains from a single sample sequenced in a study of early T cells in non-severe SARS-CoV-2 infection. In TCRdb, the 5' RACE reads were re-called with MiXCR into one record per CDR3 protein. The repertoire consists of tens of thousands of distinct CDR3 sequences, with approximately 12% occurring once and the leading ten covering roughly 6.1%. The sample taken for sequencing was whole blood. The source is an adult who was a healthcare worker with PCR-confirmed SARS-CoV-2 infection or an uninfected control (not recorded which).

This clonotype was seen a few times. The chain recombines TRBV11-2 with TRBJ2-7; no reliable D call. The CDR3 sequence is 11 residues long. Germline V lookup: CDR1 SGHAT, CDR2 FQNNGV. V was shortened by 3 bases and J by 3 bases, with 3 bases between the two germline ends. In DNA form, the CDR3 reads TGTGCCAGCAGCTTGCACTACGAGCAGTACTTC. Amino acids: CASSLHYEQYF.

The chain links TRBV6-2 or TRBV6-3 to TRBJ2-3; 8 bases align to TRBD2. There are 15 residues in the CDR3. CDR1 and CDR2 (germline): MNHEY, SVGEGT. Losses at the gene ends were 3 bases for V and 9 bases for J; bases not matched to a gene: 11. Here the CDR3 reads CASSYNPLGTRTQYF. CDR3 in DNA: TGTGCCAGCAGTTATAACCCCCTGGGGACTAGGACGCAGTATTTT.

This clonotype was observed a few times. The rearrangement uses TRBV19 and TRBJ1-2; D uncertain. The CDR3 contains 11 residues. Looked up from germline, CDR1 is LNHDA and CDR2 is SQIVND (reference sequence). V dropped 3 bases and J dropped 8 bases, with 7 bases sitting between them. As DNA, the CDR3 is TGTGCCAGTAGTATGCCCGACGGCTACACCTTC. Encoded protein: CASSMPDGYTF.

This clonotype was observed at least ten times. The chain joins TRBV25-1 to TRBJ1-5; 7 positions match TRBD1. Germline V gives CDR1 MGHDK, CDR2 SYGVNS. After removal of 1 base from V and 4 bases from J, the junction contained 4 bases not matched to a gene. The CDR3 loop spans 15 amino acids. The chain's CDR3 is CASSESQGDNQPQHF. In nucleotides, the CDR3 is TGTGCCAGCAGTGAATCGCAGGGGGATAATCAGCCCCAGCATTTT.

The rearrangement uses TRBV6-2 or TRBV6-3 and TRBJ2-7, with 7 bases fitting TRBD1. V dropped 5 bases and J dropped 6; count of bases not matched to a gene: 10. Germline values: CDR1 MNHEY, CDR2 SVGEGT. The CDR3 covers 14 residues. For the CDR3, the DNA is TGTGCCAGCAGTCCCGACAGGGTTCCTTTCGAGCAGTACTTC. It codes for CASSPDRVPFEQYF.

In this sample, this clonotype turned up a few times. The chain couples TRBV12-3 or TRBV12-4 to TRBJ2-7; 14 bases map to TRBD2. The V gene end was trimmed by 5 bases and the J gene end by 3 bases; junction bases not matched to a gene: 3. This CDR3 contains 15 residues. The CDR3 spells CASSRGTSGSYEQYF. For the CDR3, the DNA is TGTGCCAGCAGTAGAGGGACTAGCGGGAGCTACGAGCAGTACTTC.

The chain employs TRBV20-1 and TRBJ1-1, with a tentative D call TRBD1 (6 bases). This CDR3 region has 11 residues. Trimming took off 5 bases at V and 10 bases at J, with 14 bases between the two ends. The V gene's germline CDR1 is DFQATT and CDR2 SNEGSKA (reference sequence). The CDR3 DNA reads TGCAGTGCTGGACCGCAGGGGAGAGCTTTCTTT. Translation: CSAGPQGRAFF.

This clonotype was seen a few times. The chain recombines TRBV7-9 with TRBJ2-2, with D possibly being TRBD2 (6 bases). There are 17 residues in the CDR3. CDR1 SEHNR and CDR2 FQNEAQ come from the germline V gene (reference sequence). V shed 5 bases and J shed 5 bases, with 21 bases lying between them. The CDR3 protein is CASSLRPGEVKTGELFF. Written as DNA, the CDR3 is TGTGCCAGCAGCCTACGCCCCGGGGAGGTGAAAACCGGGGAGCTGTTTTTT.

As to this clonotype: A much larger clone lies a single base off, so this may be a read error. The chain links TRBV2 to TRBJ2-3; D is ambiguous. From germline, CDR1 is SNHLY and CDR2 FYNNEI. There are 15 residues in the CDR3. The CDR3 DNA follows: TGTGCCAGCAGTGAGTCGAACGGCGGAAGGGATACGCAGTGTTTT. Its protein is CASSESNGGRDTQCF.

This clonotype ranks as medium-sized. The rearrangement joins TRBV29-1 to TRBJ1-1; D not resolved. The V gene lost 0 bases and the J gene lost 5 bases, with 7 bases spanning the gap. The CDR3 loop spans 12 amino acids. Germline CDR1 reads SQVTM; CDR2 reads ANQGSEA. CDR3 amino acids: CSVEDPRTEAFF. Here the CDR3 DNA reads TGCAGCGTTGAAGATCCACGGACTGAAGCTTTCTTT.

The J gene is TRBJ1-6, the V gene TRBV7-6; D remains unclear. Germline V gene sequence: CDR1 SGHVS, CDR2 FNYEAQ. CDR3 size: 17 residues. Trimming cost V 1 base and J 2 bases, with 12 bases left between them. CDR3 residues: CASSLVALGPYNSPLHF. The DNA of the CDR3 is TGTGCCAGCAGCTTAGTGGCGTTGGGTCCCTATAATTCACCCCTCCACTTT.

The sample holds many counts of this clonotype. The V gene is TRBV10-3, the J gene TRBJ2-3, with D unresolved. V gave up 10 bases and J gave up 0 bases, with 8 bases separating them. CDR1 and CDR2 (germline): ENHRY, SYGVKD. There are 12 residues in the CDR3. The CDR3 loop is CATAWSTDTQYF. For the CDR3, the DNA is TGTGCCACCGCTTGGAGCACAGATACGCAGTATTTT.

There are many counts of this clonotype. The chain's CDR3 is CSVDGQGTEAFF. As DNA, the CDR3 is TGCAGCGTTGACGGACAGGGCACTGAAGCTTTCTTT. The rearrangement joins TRBV29-1 to TRBJ1-1; 8 bases align to TRBD1. Per germline, CDR1 SQVTM and CDR2 ANQGSEA. The CDR3 has 12 amino acids. The ends lost 3 bases at V and 4 bases at J; junction bases unmatched: 1.

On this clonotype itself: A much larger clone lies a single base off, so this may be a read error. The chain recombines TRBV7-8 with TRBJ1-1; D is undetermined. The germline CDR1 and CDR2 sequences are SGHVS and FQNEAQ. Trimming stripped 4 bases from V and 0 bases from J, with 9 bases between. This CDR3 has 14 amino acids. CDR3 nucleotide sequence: TGTGCCAGCAGCTCACAGAGTTTGAACACTGAAGCTTTCTTT. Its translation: CASSSQSLNTEAFF.

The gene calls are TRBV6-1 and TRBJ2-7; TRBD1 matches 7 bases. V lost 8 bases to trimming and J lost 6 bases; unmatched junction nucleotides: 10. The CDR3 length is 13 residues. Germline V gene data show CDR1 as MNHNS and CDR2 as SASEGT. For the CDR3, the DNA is TGTGCCAGCGGGATCCGGGACAGCCTCGAGCAGTACTTC. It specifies CASGIRDSLEQYF.

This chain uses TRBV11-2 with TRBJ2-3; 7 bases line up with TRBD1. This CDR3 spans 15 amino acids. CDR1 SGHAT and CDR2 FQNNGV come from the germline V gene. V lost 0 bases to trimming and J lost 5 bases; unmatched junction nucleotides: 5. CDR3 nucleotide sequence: TGTGCCAGCAGCTTAGATGAAGGGGACAGAGATACGCAGTATTTT. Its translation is CASSLDEGDRDTQYF.

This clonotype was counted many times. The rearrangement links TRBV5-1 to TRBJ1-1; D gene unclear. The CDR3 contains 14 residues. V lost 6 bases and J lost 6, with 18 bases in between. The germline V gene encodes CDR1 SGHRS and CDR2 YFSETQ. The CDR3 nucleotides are TGCGCCAGCATACTCGGGCCGTCGACCCCTGAAGCTTTCTTT. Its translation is CASILGPSTPEAFF.

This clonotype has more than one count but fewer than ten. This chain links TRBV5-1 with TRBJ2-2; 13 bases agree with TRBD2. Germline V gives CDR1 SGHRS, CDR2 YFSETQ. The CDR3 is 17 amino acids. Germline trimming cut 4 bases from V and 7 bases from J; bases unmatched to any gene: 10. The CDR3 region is CASSPQTSGGAGGELFF. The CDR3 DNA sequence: TGCGCCAGCAGCCCCCAAACTAGCGGGGGGGCCGGCGGGGAGCTGTTTTTT.

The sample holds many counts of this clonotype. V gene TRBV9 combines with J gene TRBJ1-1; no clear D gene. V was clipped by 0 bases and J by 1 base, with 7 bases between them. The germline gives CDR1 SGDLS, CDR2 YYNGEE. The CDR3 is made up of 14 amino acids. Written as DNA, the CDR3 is TGTGCCAGCAGCGTAGTCAAGTCGAACACTGAAGCTTTCTTT. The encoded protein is CASSVVKSNTEAFF.

The CDR3 loop is CASSYGAGAADTQYF. The CDR3 DNA follows: TGTGCCAGCAGTTACGGGGCGGGAGCAGCAGATACGCAGTATTTT. This rearrangement joins TRBV6-5 to TRBJ2-3, with 7 bases fitting TRBD2. Trimming cost V 2 bases and J 4 bases; bases outside gene matches: 6. This CDR3 region has 15 residues. Germline V gives CDR1 MNHEY, CDR2 SVGAGI.

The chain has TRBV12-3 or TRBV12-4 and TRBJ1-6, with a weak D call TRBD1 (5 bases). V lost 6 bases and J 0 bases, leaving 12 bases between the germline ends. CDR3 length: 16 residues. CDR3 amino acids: CASRDTRSSYNSPLHF. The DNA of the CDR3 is TGTGCCAGCAGGGACACCAGGAGCTCCTATAATTCACCCCTCCACTTT.